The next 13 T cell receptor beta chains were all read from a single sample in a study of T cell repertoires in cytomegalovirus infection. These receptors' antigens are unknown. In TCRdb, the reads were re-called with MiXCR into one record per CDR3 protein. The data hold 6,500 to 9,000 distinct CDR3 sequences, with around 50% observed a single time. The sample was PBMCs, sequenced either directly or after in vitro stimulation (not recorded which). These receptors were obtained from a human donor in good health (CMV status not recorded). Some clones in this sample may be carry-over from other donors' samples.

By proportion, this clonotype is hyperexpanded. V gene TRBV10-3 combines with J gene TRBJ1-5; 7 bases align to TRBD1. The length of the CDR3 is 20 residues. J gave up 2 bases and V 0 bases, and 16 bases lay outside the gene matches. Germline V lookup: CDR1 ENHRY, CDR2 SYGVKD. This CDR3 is CAISESEQGSDETRNQPQHF. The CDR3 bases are TGTGCCATCAGTGAGTCGGAACAGGGGAGTGACGAGACTCGCAATCAGCCCCAGCATTTT.

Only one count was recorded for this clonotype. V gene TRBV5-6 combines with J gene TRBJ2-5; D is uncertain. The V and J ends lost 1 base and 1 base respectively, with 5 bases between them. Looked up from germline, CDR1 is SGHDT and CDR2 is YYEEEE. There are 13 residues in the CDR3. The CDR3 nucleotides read TGTGCCAGCAGCTTGCCCACCCAAGAGACCCAGTACTTC. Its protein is CASSLPTQETQYF.

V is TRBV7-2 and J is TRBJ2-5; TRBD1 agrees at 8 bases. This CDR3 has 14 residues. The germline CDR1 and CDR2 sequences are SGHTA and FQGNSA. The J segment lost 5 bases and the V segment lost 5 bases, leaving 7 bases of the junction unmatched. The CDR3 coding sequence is TGTGCCAGCAGCCCCTGGACAGGGTCGGAGACCCAGTACTTC. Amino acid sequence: CASSPWTGSETQYF.

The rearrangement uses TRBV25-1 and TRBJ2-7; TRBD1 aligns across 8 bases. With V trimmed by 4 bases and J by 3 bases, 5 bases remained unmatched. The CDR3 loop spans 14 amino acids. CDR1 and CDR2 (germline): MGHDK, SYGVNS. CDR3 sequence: CASSVPGGRYEQYF. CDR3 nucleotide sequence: TGTGCCAGCAGTGTCCCAGGGGGCCGCTACGAGCAGTACTTC.

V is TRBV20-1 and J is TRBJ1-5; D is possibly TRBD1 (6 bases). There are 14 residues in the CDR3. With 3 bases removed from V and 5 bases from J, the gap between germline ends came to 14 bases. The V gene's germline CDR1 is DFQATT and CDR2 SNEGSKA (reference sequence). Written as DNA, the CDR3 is TGCAGTGCTAGGGAGGAGGGGGGGGATCAGCCCCAGCATTTT. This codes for CSAREEGGDQPQHF.

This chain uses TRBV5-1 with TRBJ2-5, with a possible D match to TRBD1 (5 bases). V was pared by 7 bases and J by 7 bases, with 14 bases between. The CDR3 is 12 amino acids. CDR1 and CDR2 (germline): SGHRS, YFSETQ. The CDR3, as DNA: TGCGCCAGCCGTCGGGTCAGGGCGACCCAGTACTTC. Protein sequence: CASRRVRATQYF.

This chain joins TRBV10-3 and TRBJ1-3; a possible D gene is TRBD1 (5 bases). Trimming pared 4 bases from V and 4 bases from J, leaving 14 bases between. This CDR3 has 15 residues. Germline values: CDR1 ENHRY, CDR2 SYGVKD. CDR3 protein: CAISGVGGAGNTIYF. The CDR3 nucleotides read TGTGCCATCAGTGGTGTTGGGGGTGCCGGAAACACCATATATTTT.

The CDR3 reads CASSYWIAGLYEQYF. CDR3 bases: TGTGCCAGCAGTTACTGGATAGCAGGGTTGTACGAGCAGTACTTC. The chain couples TRBV6-5 to TRBJ2-7, with D possibly matching TRBD1 (5 bases). Trimming cost V 1 base and J 4 bases, with 14 bases left between them. Germline V gene sequence: CDR1 MNHEY, CDR2 SVGAGI. The CDR3 runs to 15 residues.

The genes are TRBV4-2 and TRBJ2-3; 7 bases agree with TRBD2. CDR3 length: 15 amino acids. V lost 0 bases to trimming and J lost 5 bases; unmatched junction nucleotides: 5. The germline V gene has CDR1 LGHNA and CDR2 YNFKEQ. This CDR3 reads CASSQDRREGDTQYF. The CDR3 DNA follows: TGTGCCAGCAGCCAAGATCGTAGGGAGGGAGATACGCAGTATTTT.

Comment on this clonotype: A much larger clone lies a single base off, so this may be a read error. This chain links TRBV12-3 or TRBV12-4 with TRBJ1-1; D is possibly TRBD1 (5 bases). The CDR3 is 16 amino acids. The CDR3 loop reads CASSLRVSQQFTEDFF. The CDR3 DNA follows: TGTGCCAGCAGCCTCAGGGTTTCCCAACAGTTCACTGAAGATTTCTTT.

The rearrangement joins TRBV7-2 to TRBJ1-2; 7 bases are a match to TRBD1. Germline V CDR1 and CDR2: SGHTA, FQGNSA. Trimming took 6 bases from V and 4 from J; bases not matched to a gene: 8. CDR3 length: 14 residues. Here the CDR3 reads CASSRNRGGYGYTF. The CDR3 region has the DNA TGTGCCAGCAGTCGGAACAGGGGAGGCTATGGCTACACCTTC.

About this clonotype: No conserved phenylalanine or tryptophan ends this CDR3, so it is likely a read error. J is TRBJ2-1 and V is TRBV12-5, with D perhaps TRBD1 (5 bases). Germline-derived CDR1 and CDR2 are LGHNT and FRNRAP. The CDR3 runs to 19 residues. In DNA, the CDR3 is TGTGCTAGTTGTTTGGTATCGGTAATAGGGGCCGTCCCCTACCTTGAGCAGTTCATC. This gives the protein CASCLVSVIGAVPYLEQFI.

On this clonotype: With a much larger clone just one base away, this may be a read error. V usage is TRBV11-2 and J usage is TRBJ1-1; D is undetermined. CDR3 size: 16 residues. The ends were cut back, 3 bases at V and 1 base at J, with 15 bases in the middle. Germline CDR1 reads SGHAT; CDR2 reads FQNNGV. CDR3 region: CASSFDTGMGNTEAFF. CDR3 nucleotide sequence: TGTGCCAGCAGCTTCGATACCGGGATGGGGAACACTGAAGCTTTCTTT.